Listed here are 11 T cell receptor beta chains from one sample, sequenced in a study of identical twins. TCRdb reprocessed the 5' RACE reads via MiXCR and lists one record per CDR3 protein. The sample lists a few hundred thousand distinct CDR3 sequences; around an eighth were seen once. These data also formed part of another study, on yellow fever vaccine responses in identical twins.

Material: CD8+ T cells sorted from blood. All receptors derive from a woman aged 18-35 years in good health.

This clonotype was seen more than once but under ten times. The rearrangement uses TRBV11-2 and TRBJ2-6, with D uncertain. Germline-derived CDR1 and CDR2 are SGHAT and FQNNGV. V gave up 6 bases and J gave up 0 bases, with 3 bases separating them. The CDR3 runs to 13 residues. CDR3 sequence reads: CASSTSGANVLTF. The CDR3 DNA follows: TGTGCCAGCAGTACCTCTGGGGCCAACGTCCTGACTTTC.

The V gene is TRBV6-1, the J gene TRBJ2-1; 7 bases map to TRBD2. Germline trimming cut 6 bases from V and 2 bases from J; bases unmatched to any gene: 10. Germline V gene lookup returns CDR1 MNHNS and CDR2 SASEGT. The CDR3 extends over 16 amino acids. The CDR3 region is CASSPSSGGTYNEQFF. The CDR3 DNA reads TGTGCCAGCAGCCCCTCTAGCGGAGGGACCTACAATGAGCAGTTCTTC.

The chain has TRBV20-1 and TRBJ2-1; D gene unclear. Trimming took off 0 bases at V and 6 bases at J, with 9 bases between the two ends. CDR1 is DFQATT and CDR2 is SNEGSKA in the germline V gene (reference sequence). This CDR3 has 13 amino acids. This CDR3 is CSARDQAVNEQFF. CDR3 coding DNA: TGCAGTGCTAGAGATCAAGCCGTCAATGAGCAGTTCTTC.

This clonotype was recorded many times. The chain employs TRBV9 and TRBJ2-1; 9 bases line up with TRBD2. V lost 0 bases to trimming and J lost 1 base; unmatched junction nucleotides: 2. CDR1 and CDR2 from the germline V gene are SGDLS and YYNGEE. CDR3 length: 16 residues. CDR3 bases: TGTGCCAGCAGCGTAGATAGCGGGAGTTCCTACAATGAGCAGTTCTTC. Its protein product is CASSVDSGSSYNEQFF.

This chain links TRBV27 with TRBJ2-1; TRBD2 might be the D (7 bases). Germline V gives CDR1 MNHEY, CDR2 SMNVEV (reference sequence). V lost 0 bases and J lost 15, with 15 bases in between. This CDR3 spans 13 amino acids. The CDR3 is CASSLSSGGALFF. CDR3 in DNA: TGTGCCAGCAGTTTATCGTCGGGGGGCGCTTTGTTCTTC.

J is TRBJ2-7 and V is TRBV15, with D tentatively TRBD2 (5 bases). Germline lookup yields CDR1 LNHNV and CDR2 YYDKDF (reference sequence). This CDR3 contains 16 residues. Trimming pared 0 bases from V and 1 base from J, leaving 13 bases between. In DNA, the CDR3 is TGTGCCACCAGCAGAGAGGGTTCGGACTCTTCCTACGAGCAGTACTTC. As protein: CATSREGSDSSYEQYF.

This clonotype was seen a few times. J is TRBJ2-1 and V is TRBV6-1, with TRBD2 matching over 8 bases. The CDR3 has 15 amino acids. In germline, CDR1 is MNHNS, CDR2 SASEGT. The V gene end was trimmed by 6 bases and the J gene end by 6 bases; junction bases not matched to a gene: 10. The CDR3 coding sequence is TGTGCCAGCAGCTTCAGCGGGGGTAGGGGCAATGAGCAGTTCTTC. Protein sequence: CASSFSGGRGNEQFF.

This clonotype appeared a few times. Written as DNA, the CDR3 is TGCAGTGCTAGTGAGGGGCGGGCCTCGAACACCGGGGAGCTGTTTTTT. Protein sequence: CSASEGRASNTGELFF. The J gene is TRBJ2-2, the V gene TRBV20-1; D may correspond to TRBD1 or TRBD2 (5 bases each). The V gene's germline CDR1 is DFQATT and CDR2 SNEGSKA (reference sequence). V was cut by 3 bases and J by 0 bases, with 14 bases left in between. The CDR3 totals 16 residues.

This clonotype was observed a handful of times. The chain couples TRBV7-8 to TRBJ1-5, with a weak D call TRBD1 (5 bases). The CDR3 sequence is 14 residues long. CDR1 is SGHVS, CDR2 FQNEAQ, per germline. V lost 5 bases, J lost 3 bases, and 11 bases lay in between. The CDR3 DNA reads TGTGCCAGCAGCCCACCGGGGGACAATCAGCCCCAGCATTTT. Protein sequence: CASSPPGDNQPQHF.

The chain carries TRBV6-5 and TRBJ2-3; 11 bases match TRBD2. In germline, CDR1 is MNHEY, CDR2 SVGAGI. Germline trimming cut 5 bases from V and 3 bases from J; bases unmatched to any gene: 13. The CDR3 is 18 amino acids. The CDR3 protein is CASSLRSTSGIATDTQYF. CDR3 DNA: TGTGCCAGCAGTCTACGTTCGACTAGCGGGATTGCAACAGATACGCAGTATTTT.

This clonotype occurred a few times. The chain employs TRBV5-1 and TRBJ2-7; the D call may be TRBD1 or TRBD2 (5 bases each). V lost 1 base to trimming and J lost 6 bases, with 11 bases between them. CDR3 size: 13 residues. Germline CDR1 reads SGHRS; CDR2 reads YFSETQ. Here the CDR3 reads CASSLSGTTEQYV. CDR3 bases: TGCGCCAGCAGCTTGTCCGGGACCACCGAGCAGTACGTC.